Described below is a single T cell receptor (beta chain) sequence and its context. This clone's antigen is unknown. No quality values exist for individual bases; no much larger clone is one base distant. The trial excluded patients who had a history of autoimmune disease or who were on systemic immunosuppression. Peripheral blood for TCR sequencing was collected from all dose cohorts at baseline, on cycle 4 day 1, and on cycle 7 day 1. The samples were drawn from a first-in-human, open-label, multicenter phase I dose-escalation trial of ivuxolimab. The trial enrolled adults with locally advanced or metastatic head and neck squamous cell, hepatocellular, melanoma or renal cell carcinoma. Before TCR sequencing, CD4+ T cells and CD8+ T cells from peripheral blood were sorted into separate populations. CDR1 and CDR2, looked up from the germline V gene, are MGHDK and SYGVNS. Reading from cysteine to phenylalanine, the CDR3 counts 14 amino acids. Solely the CDR3 DNA is kept, with 42 bases framed from the first base. V drops 4 bases and J drops 3 bases, leaving 11 bases in between.

This entry belongs to a study of OX40 agonist ivuxolimab in advanced cancers. About the investigation overall: Ivuxolimab was an agonistic, fully human IgG2 monoclonal antibody directed against OX40 (CD134), a costimulatory receptor. Intravenous ivuxolimab was administered to patients every 2 weeks at six dose levels: 0.01, 0.1, 0.3, 1.5, 3 and 10 mg/kg. Among the roughly 52 dose-escalation patients, 19 had hepatocellular carcinoma, 15 or so melanoma, 9 renal cell carcinoma and 9 head and neck cancer. A male proportion of 70% to 90% and a mean age of approximately 61 years, ranging from roughly 23 to 80, were recorded for the dose-escalation cohort. Patients were allowed to have had prior anti-PD-1, anti-PD-L1 or anti-CTLA-4 therapy, and 30% to 40% of the dose-escalation patients had been treated with checkpoint inhibitors. Partial responses occurred in three dose-escalation patients, of whom one had hepatocellular carcinoma and two had cutaneous melanoma. The purpose of peripheral TCRbeta sequencing was to test whether ivuxolimab changed TCR sequence diversity and led to clonal T-cell expansion. The paper reports the monotherapy dose-escalation portion (N = 52 patients) of the phase I ivuxolimab trial. The full study reports these points: In the 0.1-3.0 mg/kg groups, partial responders were among the patients with the lowest normalized peripheral clonal expansion, particularly in CD8+ T cells. Low levels of normalized T-cell clonal expansion were also seen in some patients who did not respond. After ivuxolimab, CD8+ T cells had more expanded clones than CD4+ T cells on average. At doses of 0.1 to 3.0 mg/kg, clonal expansion of both CD4+ and CD8+ T cells in blood was seen between baseline and week 6. Which antigens the clonally expanded peripheral T cells were specific for was not determined.

To sequence the TCRbeta CDR3 region, genomic DNA was isolated from the sorted cells. TCRbeta CDR3 regions were sequenced using the immunoSEQ Assay. TCRdb took over this immuneACCESS table, retaining in-frame rearrangements with V and J assigned. Such tables are incomplete; in checked studies, under half of the missing clones stem from an unresolved V gene, and the remainder is unexplained. The sample records under 95,000 clones, 75% to 95% of which are singletons. Of the sample, approximately 8.4% falls within the top ten clones. The chain employs TRBV25-1 and TRBJ2-3; the D segment cannot be called with confidence. The TCR was taken from an adult with an advanced solid tumor such as melanoma, head and neck, liver or kidney cancer. Here the sequenced sample was CD4+ or CD8+ T cells sorted from blood, taken in a trial of the OX40 agonist ivuxolimab. The DNA sequence is as follows: TGTGCCAGCAGTGGTCTCCGAAGTACAGATACGCAGTATTTT. This sequence encodes CASSGLRSTDTQYF.